These 18 T cell receptor beta chains originate from one sample sequenced in a study of T cells in Graves' hyperthyroidism and ophthalmopathy. RNA transcripts provided the source from which TCR beta CDR3 regions were amplified. Using the HTBI primer set, a first-round RT-PCR was run on the TCR CDR3. MiXCR, applied by TCRdb to the multiplex PCR reads, yields one record per CDR3 protein. The sample has about 560,000 distinct CDR3 sequences, roughly 17% seen once. The sample consisted of blood. Receptors originate from a woman aged 18-29 years with Graves' hyperthyroidism.

This clonotype was seen a handful of times. This chain connects TRBV6-1 to TRBJ1-3; 9 nucleotides match TRBD1. The CDR3 sequence is 15 residues long. The germline gives CDR1 MNHNS, CDR2 SASEGT. The J segment lost 4 bases and the V segment lost 5 bases, leaving 6 bases of the junction unmatched. The CDR3 loop is CASSLQGARGNTIYF. The DNA of the CDR3 is TGTGCCAGCAGTCTACAGGGGGCTAGAGGAAACACCATATATTTT.

J is TRBJ1-3 and V is TRBV2; D possibly corresponds to TRBD1 (6 bases). Between the trimmed V and J ends, which lost 4 bases and 2 bases, there was a span of 9 bases. CDR1 and CDR2 from the germline V gene are SNHLY and FYNNEI. The CDR3 covers 14 residues. CDR3 nucleotides: TGTGCCAGCAGTGTAACAGGGACTGGAAACACCATATATTTT. Translated, it gives CASSVTGTGNTIYF.

The rearrangement joins TRBV4-3 to TRBJ2-3, with 7 bases fitting TRBD1. J lost 0 bases, V lost 0 bases, and 6 bases had no gene match. Germline V gene sequence: CDR1 LGHNA, CDR2 YSLEER. The CDR3 is made up of 17 amino acids. The CDR3 here is CASSQDLGGQSTDTQYF. CDR3 sequence (DNA): TGCGCCAGCAGCCAAGATTTAGGGGGACAGAGCACAGATACGCAGTATTTT.

This clonotype showed up many times. This chain joins TRBV20-1 and TRBJ2-1; 7 bases align to TRBD2. CDR1 DFQATT and CDR2 SNEGSKA come from the germline V gene (reference sequence). This CDR3 spans 13 amino acids. With 3 bases clipped from V and 8 bases from J, the junction kept 7 bases outside the gene matches. This CDR3 is CSASSPSGHEQFF. In DNA form, the CDR3 reads TGCAGTGCTAGTTCGCCTAGCGGCCATGAGCAGTTCTTC.

The chain is built from TRBV5-8 and TRBJ1-5; 7 nucleotides agree with TRBD1. Germline CDR1 and CDR2: SGHTS and YDEGEE. V lost 1 base, J lost 4 bases, and 2 bases stayed unmatched. The CDR3 runs 14 residues. CDR3 nucleotides: TGTGCCAGCAGCTTGTGGGACAGAAATCAGCCCCAGCATTTT. Amino acid sequence: CASSLWDRNQPQHF.

The V call is TRBV12-5, the J call TRBJ1-5, with no clear D. V was trimmed by 5 bases and J by 5 bases, leaving 7 bases between them. This CDR3 spans 12 amino acids. From germline, CDR1 is LGHNT and CDR2 FRNRAP. The CDR3 loop reads CASGPGYQPQHF. CDR3 DNA: TGTGCTAGTGGTCCCGGTTATCAGCCCCAGCATTTT.

The chain employs TRBV19 and TRBJ2-7, with 7 nucleotides matching TRBD1. Per germline, CDR1 LNHDA and CDR2 SQIVND (reference sequence). With 2 bases clipped from V and 4 bases from J, the junction kept 2 bases outside the gene matches. The CDR3 sequence is 13 residues long. The CDR3 here is CASSIQGQYEQYF. Here the CDR3 DNA reads TGTGCCAGTAGTATACAGGGACAGTACGAGCAGTACTTC.

This clonotype was found a few times. This chain connects TRBV7-8 to TRBJ1-6, with D hard to call. From germline, CDR1 is SGHVS and CDR2 FQNEAQ. The CDR3 totals 16 residues. Trimming removed 5 bases from V and 0 bases from J, with 11 bases in between. CDR3 DNA: TGTGCCAGCAGCGAGACGGCGAGCTCCTATAATTCACCCCTCCACTTT. Residues: CASSETASSYNSPLHF.

This clonotype was observed many times. This sequence joins TRBV7-9 and TRBJ1-1; possibly TRBD1 for D (6 bases). The V gene lost 5 bases and the J gene lost 4 bases, with 14 bases spanning the gap. Germline CDR1 is SEHNR and CDR2 is FQNEAQ (reference sequence). CDR3 length equals 14 residues. CDR3 amino acids: CASSRQADATEAFF. The CDR3 bases are TGTGCCAGCAGCCGACAGGCGGATGCCACTGAAGCTTTCTTT.

This clonotype was picked up many times. This rearrangement joins TRBV3-1 to TRBJ2-2; D ambiguous. CDR1 is LGHDT and CDR2 is YNNKEL in the germline V gene (reference sequence). Trimming stripped 3 bases from V and 6 bases from J, with 11 bases between. CDR3 length: 14 residues. Here the CDR3 DNA reads TGTGCCAGCAGCCACGGGCACGAGGCCGGGGAGCTGTTTTTT. This sequence encodes CASSHGHEAGELFF.

Ten or more counts support this clonotype. V usage is TRBV27 and J usage is TRBJ2-7; D is perhaps TRBD1 (6 bases). Germline assignment: CDR1 MNHEY and CDR2 SMNVEV (reference sequence). Trimming removed 6 bases at V and 4 bases at J, with 13 bases between. The CDR3 is made up of 13 amino acids. The CDR3 region has the DNA TGTGCCAGCAGCCGGACAGTAGATTACGAGCAGTACTTC. It codes for CASSRTVDYEQYF.

V gene TRBV4-2 combines with J gene TRBJ1-1; 7 bases match TRBD1. Germline V gene sequence: CDR1 LGHNA, CDR2 YNFKEQ. J was trimmed by 1 base and V by 3 bases; bases with no gene match: 8. The CDR3 has 16 residues. CDR3 amino acids: CASSHLQGRGNTEAFF. CDR3 nucleotides: TGTGCCAGCAGCCACCTACAGGGGCGGGGGAACACTGAAGCTTTCTTT.

This clonotype showed up just a few times. CDR3 nucleotides: TGTGCCAGCAGCTCGAGCCCGTGGACCCTGGCGGGGACTCCCTCCTACGAGCAGTACTTC. Translation gives CASSSSPWTLAGTPSYEQYF. The chain has TRBV9 and TRBJ2-7; D possibly corresponds to TRBD2 (6 bases). The CDR3 runs to 20 residues. Per germline, CDR1 SGDLS and CDR2 YYNGEE. The V end lost 4 bases, the J end lost 0 bases, and 29 bases lay between the germline ends.

The chain has TRBV14 and TRBJ2-3; D is perhaps TRBD1 or TRBD2 (5 bases each). The germline V gene has CDR1 SGHDN and CDR2 FVKESK. V lost 0 bases, J lost 6 bases, and 7 bases lay in between. This CDR3 has 13 residues. The CDR3, as DNA: TGTGCCAGCAGCCAAGACTGGGGGGATACGCAGTATTTT. It translates to CASSQDWGDTQYF.

The chain has TRBV25-1 and TRBJ2-1; perhaps TRBD1 as D (6 bases). The CDR3 has 15 residues. Germline lookup yields CDR1 MGHDK and CDR2 SYGVNS. Trimming removed 2 bases at V and 7 bases at J, with 15 bases between. The CDR3 is CASSELGQGNNEQFF. The CDR3 DNA sequence: TGTGCCAGCAGTGAACTAGGGCAGGGGAATAATGAGCAGTTCTTC.

This clonotype was counted ten times or more. The rearrangement uses TRBV6-4 and TRBJ2-1; no firm D call. Trimming took 3 bases from V and 7 from J, leaving 10 bases between them. Per the germline V gene, CDR1 is MRHNA and CDR2 is SNTAGT. The CDR3 contains 13 residues. The CDR3 nucleotides are TGTGCCAGCAGTGATGGCCCCGAGAATGAGCAGTTCTTC. The encoded protein is CASSDGPENEQFF.

The chain links TRBV19 to TRBJ1-5; 8 nucleotides agree with TRBD1. The CDR3 loop spans 15 amino acids. The J segment lost 0 bases and the V segment lost 6 bases, leaving 4 bases of the junction unmatched. CDR1 and CDR2 (germline): LNHDA, SQIVND (reference sequence). DNA for the CDR3: TGTGCCAGTAGGCAAGACAGGGGTAGCAATCAGCCCCAGCATTTT. Protein sequence: CASRQDRGSNQPQHF.

In this sample, this clonotype turned up many times. The V and J genes are TRBV20-1 and TRBJ2-2; D possibly matches TRBD1 or TRBD2 (7 bases each). In germline, CDR1 is DFQATT, CDR2 SNEGSKA (reference sequence). The CDR3 contains 16 residues. Trimming shortened V by 6 bases and J by 5 bases, and 22 bases separated the two germline ends. CDR3 sequence: CSAPDRVGRETGELFF. CDR3 in DNA: TGCAGTGCACCTGACAGGGTTGGGAGGGAGACCGGGGAGCTGTTTTTT.